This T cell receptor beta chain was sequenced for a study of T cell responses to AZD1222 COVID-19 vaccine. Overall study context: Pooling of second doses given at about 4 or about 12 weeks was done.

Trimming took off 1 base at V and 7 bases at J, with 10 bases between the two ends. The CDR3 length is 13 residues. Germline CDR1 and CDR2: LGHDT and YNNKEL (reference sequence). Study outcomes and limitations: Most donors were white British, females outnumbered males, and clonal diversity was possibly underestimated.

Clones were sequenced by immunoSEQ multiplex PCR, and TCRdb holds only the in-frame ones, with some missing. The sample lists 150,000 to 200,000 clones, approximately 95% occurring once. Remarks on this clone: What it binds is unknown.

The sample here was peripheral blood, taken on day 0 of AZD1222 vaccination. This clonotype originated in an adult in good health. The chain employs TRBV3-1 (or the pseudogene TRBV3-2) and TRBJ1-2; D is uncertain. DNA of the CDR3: TGTGCCAGCAGCCAAGGGGCGCGCGGTGGCTACACCTTC. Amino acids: CASSQGARGGYTF.